The 30 T cell receptor beta chains below were found in one sample sequenced in a study of T-cell reconstitution after alpha-beta-depleted transplantation in children. The TCRbeta library incorporated unique molecular identifiers. Via MiXCR, TCRdb re-called the PCR reads, giving one row per CDR3 protein. The profile covers nearly 350,000 distinct CDR3 sequences, with around 15% appearing a single time and approximately 38% taken by the ten largest. The sample consisted of PBMCs, mostly from graft donor cells, taken 360 days after TCRalphabeta/CD19-depleted stem cell transplant. All receptors derive from a male patient under 10 years old who had a stem cell transplant for acute lymphoblastic leukemia, so the T cells may come from the graft donor.

The J gene is TRBJ2-5, the V gene TRBV4-1; maybe TRBD1 (7 bases). Germline values: CDR1 MGHRA, CDR2 YSYEKL. This CDR3 region has 19 residues. V was pared by 0 bases and J by 4 bases, with 24 bases between. CDR3 nucleotides: TGCGCCAGCAGCCAAGATGTACAGTCAATCCCGGGGGACAGAGAGACCCAGTACTTC. Its translation is CASSQDVQSIPGDRETQYF.

The gene calls are TRBV7-6 and TRBJ2-5; D not resolved. Germline-derived CDR1 and CDR2 are SGHVS and FNYEAQ. The CDR3 is 15 amino acids. With 3 bases removed from V and 5 bases from J, the gap between germline ends came to 16 bases. CDR3 sequence: CASSFGHRLGETQYF. The DNA for the CDR3 is TGTGCCAGCAGCTTCGGCCATCGTCTTGGGGAGACCCAGTACTTC.

This clonotype was counted only a few times. The chain is built from TRBV20-1 and TRBJ1-2; 7 bases map to TRBD1. This CDR3 contains 15 residues. With 6 bases clipped from V and 4 bases from J, the junction kept 14 bases outside the gene matches. In germline, CDR1 is DFQATT, CDR2 SNEGSKA (reference sequence). CDR3: CSAYGTAIGAYGYTF. The CDR3 DNA follows: TGCAGTGCCTATGGGACAGCCATTGGGGCCTATGGCTACACCTTC.

This clonotype has only a few counts. The chain combines TRBV5-1 with TRBJ2-5, with 10 bases fitting TRBD2. J gave up 4 bases and V 6 bases, and 15 bases lay outside the gene matches. The CDR3 loop spans 17 amino acids. CDR1 and CDR2 (germline): SGHRS, YFSETQ. The CDR3 DNA reads as TGCGCCAGCAACCCCTGGCTAGCGGGAGAATATGGAGAGACCCAGTACTTC. Translating it yields CASNPWLAGEYGETQYF. Supplemented by reference TRBV5-1 and TRBJ2-5, the full variable domain reads KAGVTQTPRYLIKTRGQQVTLSCSPISGHRSVSWYQQTPGQGLQFLFEYFSETQRNKGNFPGRFSGRQFSNSRSEMNVSTLELGDSALYLCASNPWLAGEYGETQYFGPGTRLLVL.

This chain uses TRBV4-1 with TRBJ2-1; possible D gene TRBD2, 5 bases. V dropped 2 bases and J dropped 2 bases, with 7 bases sitting between them. Per germline, CDR1 MGHRA and CDR2 YSYEKL. This CDR3 spans 14 amino acids. CDR3: CASSQRGAYNEQFF. CDR3 in DNA: TGCGCCAGCAGCCAACGGGGAGCCTACAATGAGCAGTTCTTC.

The chain uses TRBV5-6 and TRBJ2-7; D not certain. The CDR3 contains 13 residues. Trimming stripped 4 bases from V and 6 bases from J, with 14 bases between. Germline V lookup: CDR1 SGHDT, CDR2 YYEEEE. The CDR3 coding sequence is TGTGCCAGCAGCCGTTTGGACGGATTCGAGCAGTACTTC. This gives the protein CASSRLDGFEQYF.

This clonotype was counted many times. The CDR3 DNA reads TGCGCCAGCAGCTTGGGGGGACAGCGCAATGAGCAGTTCTTC. It encodes CASSLGGQRNEQFF. J is TRBJ2-1 and V is TRBV5-1; TRBD1 matches 7 bases. Germline V CDR1 and CDR2: SGHRS, YFSETQ. The CDR3 runs 14 residues. V was pared by 0 bases and J by 6 bases, with 3 bases of the junction left unmatched. Filled out from reference TRBV5-1 and TRBJ2-1, the complete variable domain reads KAGVTQTPRYLIKTRGQQVTLSCSPISGHRSVSWYQQTPGQGLQFLFEYFSETQRNKGNFPGRFSGRQFSNSRSEMNVSTLELGDSALYLCASSLGGQRNEQFFGPGTRLTVL.

The chain employs TRBV4-3 and TRBJ2-2, with D perhaps matching TRBD2 (5 bases). V dropped 1 base and J dropped 3 bases, with 9 bases sitting between them. The CDR3 is made up of 15 amino acids. Germline-derived CDR1 and CDR2 are LGHNA and YSLEER. The CDR3, as DNA: TGCGCCAGCAGCCAAGGGTCGGGATACACCGGGGAGCTGTTTTTT. This sequence encodes CASSQGSGYTGELFF.

On this clonotype itself: This may be a read error, as it is one base from a much larger clone. The CDR3 DNA reads as TGTGCCACCAGTAAAGGACCTATCGGGACTACGAACACCGGGGAGCCGTTTTTT. It is translated as CATSKGPIGTTNTGEPFF. The rearrangement uses TRBV15 and TRBJ2-2; the match to TRBD2 covers 7 bases. The CDR3 runs 18 residues. Germline assignment: CDR1 LNHNV and CDR2 YYDKDF (reference sequence).

This clonotype was seen just once. The chain employs TRBV28 and TRBJ1-5; TRBD1 might be the D (6 bases). CDR3 length: 13 amino acids. Germline V gene data show CDR1 as MDHEN and CDR2 as SYDVKM. Deletions cut 2 bases from V and 9 bases from J, with 11 bases between. For the CDR3, the DNA is TGTGCCAGCAGTTTACCAGGGGTTGGGCCCCAGCATTTT. It specifies CASSLPGVGPQHF. Supplemented by reference TRBV28 and TRBJ1-5, the full variable domain reads DVKVTQSSRYLVKRTGEKVFLECVQDMDHENMFWYRQDPGLGLRLIYFSYDVKMKEKGDIPEGYSVSREKKERFSLILESASTNQTSMYLCASSLPGVGPQHFGDGTRLSIL.

The chain couples TRBV4-3 to TRBJ2-1; weak D call: TRBD2 (6 bases). V was pared by 0 bases and J by 8 bases, with 14 bases between. The CDR3 has 15 residues. Germline V CDR1 and CDR2: LGHNA, YSLEER. The CDR3 coding sequence is TGCGCCAGCAGCCAAGATCCCTACGGGAGAGATGAGCAGTTCTTC. It yields the protein CASSQDPYGRDEQFF.

This clonotype was seen a few times. V usage is TRBV12-3 or TRBV12-4 and J usage is TRBJ1-4; tentative D call: TRBD1 (6 bases). The CDR3 runs to 14 residues. The V end lost 7 bases, the J end lost 3 bases, and 12 bases lay between the germline ends. The CDR3 loop is CASKKGVPNEKLFF. In DNA form, the CDR3 reads TGTGCCAGCAAAAAGGGGGTTCCTAATGAAAAACTGTTTTTT.

This clonotype was recorded a few times. CDR3 DNA sequence: TGTGCCAGCAGTTACCCGTCGCGGGGGGCAGCGACCCAGTACTTC. It specifies CASSYPSRGAATQYF. The chain recombines TRBV6-5 with TRBJ2-5, with 8 positions matching TRBD2. Germline CDR1 and CDR2: MNHEY and SVGAGI. After removal of 2 bases from V and 7 bases from J, the junction contained 9 bases not matched to a gene. The CDR3 totals 15 residues.

The CDR3 here is CASSFVEAHRVPFF. The CDR3 DNA reads as TGTGCCAGCAGCTTCGTGGAAGCTCATCGTGTCCCGTTCTTC. The V and J genes are TRBV5-6 and TRBJ2-1; D remains ambiguous. Between the trimmed V and J ends, which lost 2 bases and 15 bases, there was a span of 21 bases. The CDR3 totals 14 residues. From germline, CDR1 is SGHDT and CDR2 YYEEEE. The whole variable domain, remainder taken from reference TRBV5-6 and TRBJ2-1, is DAGVTQSPTHLIKTRGQQVTLRCSPKSGHDTVSWYQQALGQGPQFIFQYYEEEERQRGNFPDRFSGHQFPNYSSELNVNALLLGDSALYLCASSFVEAHRVPFFGPGTRLTVL.

This clonotype was seen at least ten times. The chain carries TRBV20-1 and TRBJ2-3, with a weak D call TRBD1 (6 bases). Trimming took 4 bases from V and 2 from J, leaving 10 bases between them. CDR3 length equals 13 residues. Germline V gene lookup returns CDR1 DFQATT and CDR2 SNEGSKA (reference sequence). This chain's CDR3 is CSAIRDNTDTQYF. The DNA of the CDR3 is TGCAGTGCTATTCGGGACAACACAGATACGCAGTATTTT.

The CDR3, as DNA: TGCAGTGCTCTCGAGTACAATGAGCAGTTCTTC. Residues: CSALEYNEQFF. This chain connects TRBV20-1 to TRBJ2-1; D is undetermined. Trimming removed 5 bases at V and 4 bases at J, with 6 bases between. Germline values: CDR1 DFQATT, CDR2 SNEGSKA (reference sequence). CDR3 length: 11 residues.

In this sample, this clonotype turned up a few times. This sequence joins TRBV24-1 and TRBJ2-1, with TRBD2 identical over 11 bases. The CDR3 is 18 residues long. CDR1 is KGHDR, CDR2 SFDVKD, per germline. J gave up 0 bases and V 3 bases, and 6 bases lay outside the gene matches. The chain's CDR3 is CATSDPSTSGTSYNEQFF. The CDR3 DNA reads as TGTGCCACCAGTGATCCTTCGACTAGCGGGACCTCCTACAATGAGCAGTTCTTC.

The V and J genes are TRBV5-6 and TRBJ2-5; D is ambiguous. Germline CDR1 reads SGHDT; CDR2 reads YYEEEE. The CDR3 runs to 14 residues. The germline V and J ends were trimmed by 1 base and 5 bases, with 12 bases remaining between them. The CDR3 DNA follows: TGTGCCAGCAGCTTGTGGGTATATGTCGAGACCCAGTACTTC. It specifies CASSLWVYVETQYF.

This clonotype has a handful of counts. The V call is TRBV7-9, the J call TRBJ2-7; no definite D call. Trimming stripped 1 base from V and 4 bases from J, with 8 bases between. The germline V gene encodes CDR1 SEHNR and CDR2 FQNEAQ (reference sequence). The CDR3 spans 13 residues. The CDR3 nucleotides read TGTGCCAGCAGCTTAGAGTCTGAATACGAGCAGTACTTC. Translation gives CASSLESEYEQYF.

V and J are TRBV6-5 and TRBJ2-2, with D hard to call. CDR1 MNHEY and CDR2 SVGAGI come from the germline V gene. This CDR3 has 12 amino acids. V was clipped by 1 base and J by 7 bases, with 4 bases between them. The CDR3 sequence: CASSYFVGELFF. The DNA of the CDR3 is TGTGCCAGCAGTTACTTCGTCGGGGAGCTGTTTTTT.

This clonotype was detected ten times or more. V usage is TRBV3-1 and J usage is TRBJ2-1; D uncertain. CDR3 length equals 12 residues. CDR1 and CDR2 (germline): LGHDT, YNNKEL (reference sequence). Trimming cost V 3 bases and J 7 bases, with 7 bases left between them. As DNA, the CDR3 is TGTGCCAGCAGCCATTTGGGTAATGAGCAGTTCTTC. It codes for CASSHLGNEQFF.

This clonotype was found many times. V usage is TRBV12-3 or TRBV12-4 and J usage is TRBJ2-1; TRBD2 aligns across 14 bases. J was trimmed by 7 bases and V by 4 bases; bases with no gene match: 9. The CDR3 sequence is 17 residues long. The CDR3 loop is CASSSVTSGRAGNEQFF. In DNA form, the CDR3 reads TGTGCCAGCAGTTCCGTGACTAGCGGGAGGGCCGGTAATGAGCAGTTCTTC.

This clonotype has a count of ten or more. This chain uses TRBV29-1 with TRBJ2-1; 8 bases are a match to TRBD1. CDR3 size: 12 residues. Germline CDR1 SQVTM, CDR2 ANQGSEA. Losses at the gene ends were 3 bases for V and 6 bases for J; bases not matched to a gene: 1. The CDR3 loop is CSVEQGANEQFF. DNA of the CDR3: TGCAGCGTTGAGCAGGGGGCCAATGAGCAGTTCTTC.

This clonotype was recorded a few times. The chain joins TRBV28 to TRBJ1-6; TRBD1 might be the D (6 bases). This CDR3 is 13 amino acids long. Germline loops: CDR1 MDHEN, CDR2 SYDVKM. V was clipped by 6 bases and J by 5 bases, with 8 bases between them. In DNA form, the CDR3 reads TGTGCCAGCAGAGGACAGAATAATTCACCCCTCCACTTT. Translated, it gives CASRGQNNSPLHF.

This clonotype was counted a few times. This chain links TRBV4-1 with TRBJ2-5; 9 nucleotides line up with TRBD1. This CDR3 spans 18 amino acids. From germline, CDR1 is MGHRA and CDR2 YSYEKL. Unmatched junction bases numbered 11, after V lost 1 base and J lost 2 bases. The CDR3 DNA follows: TGCGCCAGCAGCCAAGGGATGGGCGGGACAGGGCTACAAGAGACCCAGTACTTC. Its translation is CASSQGMGGTGLQETQYF.

A few counts support this clonotype. The gene calls are TRBV12-3 or TRBV12-4 and TRBJ2-1, with TRBD2 identical over 8 bases. After removal of 3 bases from V and 5 bases from J, the junction contained 3 bases not matched to a gene. CDR3 length: 14 residues. In DNA form, the CDR3 reads TGTGCCAGCAGTTTCGCGGGAGGTGACAATGAGCAGTTCTTC. Protein sequence: CASSFAGGDNEQFF.

In this sample, this clonotype turned up many times. V is TRBV4-2 and J is TRBJ2-3; TRBD2 might be the D (6 bases). Germline V gives CDR1 LGHNA, CDR2 YNFKEQ. V was cut by 1 base and J by 1 base, with 12 bases left in between. The length of the CDR3 is 16 residues. The CDR3 DNA sequence: TGTGCCAGCAGCCAAGGCATCCCGGGAGGCACAGATACGCAGTATTTT. Amino acids: CASSQGIPGGTDTQYF.

The rearrangement uses TRBV28 and TRBJ2-1; unclear D gene. This CDR3 spans 15 amino acids. V lost 8 bases to trimming and J lost 4 bases, with 18 bases between them. In germline, CDR1 is MDHEN, CDR2 SYDVKM. The CDR3 here is CASAPTRSPYNEQFF. As DNA, the CDR3 is TGTGCCAGCGCACCAACGAGGAGCCCTTACAATGAGCAGTTCTTC.

The chain combines TRBV12-3 or TRBV12-4 with TRBJ2-1; 13 bases are a match to TRBD2. This CDR3 has 13 amino acids. V lost 8 bases and J lost 7; bases outside the gene matches: 2. DNA for the CDR3: TGTGCCAGCCGGACTAGCGGGGGAAATGAGCAGTTCTTC. It translates to CASRTSGGNEQFF.

This clonotype was detected only a few times. This sequence joins TRBV10-3 and TRBJ1-6; no reliable D call. The CDR3 consists of 14 residues. Germline CDR1 and CDR2: ENHRY and SYGVKD. Trimming took 6 bases from V and 7 from J, leaving 13 bases between them. The CDR3 sequence: CAIRTRLLNSPLHF. CDR3 bases: TGTGCCATCAGGACGCGGCTACTCAATTCACCCCTCCACTTT.